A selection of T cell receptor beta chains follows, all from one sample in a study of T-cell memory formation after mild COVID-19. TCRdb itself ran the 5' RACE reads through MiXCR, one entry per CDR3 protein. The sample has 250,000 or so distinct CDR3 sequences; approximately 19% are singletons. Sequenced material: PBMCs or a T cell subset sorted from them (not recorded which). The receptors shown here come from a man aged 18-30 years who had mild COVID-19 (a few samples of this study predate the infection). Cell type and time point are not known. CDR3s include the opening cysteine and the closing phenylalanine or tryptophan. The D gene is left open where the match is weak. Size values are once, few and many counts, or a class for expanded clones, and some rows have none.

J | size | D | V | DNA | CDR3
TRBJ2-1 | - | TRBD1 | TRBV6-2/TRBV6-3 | TGTGCCAGCAGCCTGGGACAGGGGCAGGATGAGCAGTTCTTC | CASSLGQGQDEQFF
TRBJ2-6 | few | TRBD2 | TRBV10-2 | TGCGCCAGCAGTGAGATACCAGGGAGGGCCTCTGGGGCCAACGTCCTGACTTTC | CASSEIPGRASGANVLTF
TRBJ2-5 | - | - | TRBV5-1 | TGCGCCAGTCGAGATACAGGAGAAGAGACCCAGTACTTC | CASRDTGEETQYF
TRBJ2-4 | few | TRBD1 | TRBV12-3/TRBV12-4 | TGTGCCAGCAGTCAACAAGGGGGCTTCAGCATTCAGTACTTC | CASSQQGGFSIQYF
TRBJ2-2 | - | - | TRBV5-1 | TGCGCCAGCAGCCCCGGGGCAGTTAACACCGGGGAGCTGTTTTTT | CASSPGAVNTGELFF
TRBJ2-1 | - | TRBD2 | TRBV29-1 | TGCAGCGGTCGACTAGCGGGGATATACAATGAGCAGTTCTTC | CSGRLAGIYNEQFF
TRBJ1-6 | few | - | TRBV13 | TGTGCCAGCAGCTTAGGCGGCCTGCTCGGTTCACCCCTCCACTTT | CASSLGGLLGSPLHF
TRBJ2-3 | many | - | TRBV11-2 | TGTGCCAGCAGATACAGGACCCACACGCAGTATTTT | CASRYRTHTQYF
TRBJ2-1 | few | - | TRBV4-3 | TGCGCCAGCAGCCAAGAACCCAGGGTCGTCAATGAGCAGTTCTTC | CASSQEPRVVNEQFF
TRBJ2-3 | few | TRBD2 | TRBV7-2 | TGTGCCAGCATGCCTACCGCGGGGGGAGATACGCAGTATTTT | CASMPTAGGDTQYF
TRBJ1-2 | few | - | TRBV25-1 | TGTGCCAGCAGTGTGGGGAATAACTATGGCTACACCTTC | CASSVGNNYGYTF
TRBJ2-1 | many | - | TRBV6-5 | TGTGCCAGCGGCCATAGGTCTGGGAGCTCCTACAATGAGCAGTTCTTC | CASGHRSGSSYNEQFF
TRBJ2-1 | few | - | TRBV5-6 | TGTGCCAGCAGCTTTGAAGTCGAGCAGTTCTTC | CASSFEVEQFF
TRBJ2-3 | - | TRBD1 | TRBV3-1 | TGTGCCAGCAGCCACGACAGGGGTTCAGATACGCAGTATTTT | CASSHDRGSDTQYF
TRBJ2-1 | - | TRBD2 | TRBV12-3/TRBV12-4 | TGTGCCAGCAGTCCCGAGGCTAGCCGGATGGGAGGGGAGCAGTTCTTC | CASSPEASRMGGEQFF
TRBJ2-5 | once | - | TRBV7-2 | TGTGCCAGCAGCTTATTGGGAAGTACCGAGACCCAGTACTTC | CASSLLGSTETQYF
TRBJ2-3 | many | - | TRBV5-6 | TGTGCCAGCAGCTTGGTAGATACGCAGTATTTT | CASSLVDTQYF
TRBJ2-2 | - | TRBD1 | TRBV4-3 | TGCGCCAGCAGCCAACAGACAGGGGGCAACACCGGGGAGCTGTTTTTT | CASSQQTGGNTGELFF
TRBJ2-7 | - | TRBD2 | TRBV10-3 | TGTGCCATCAGTGGAAGGAGGACTAGCAGCCCCTACGAGCAGTACTTC | CAISGRRTSSPYEQYF
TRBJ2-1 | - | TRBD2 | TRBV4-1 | TGCGCCAGCAGCCAGAGCGGGGGGGCCTGGGGTAATGAGCAGTTCTTC | CASSQSGGAWGNEQFF
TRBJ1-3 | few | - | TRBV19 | TGTGCCAGTTCAACCACTGGAGGCCCTATTGGAAACACCATATATTTT | CASSTTGGPIGNTIYF
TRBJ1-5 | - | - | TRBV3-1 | TGTGCCAGCAGCCTTCGAGGCACTGATCAGCCCCAGCATTTT | CASSLRGTDQPQHF
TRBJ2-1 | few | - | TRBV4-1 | TGCGCCAGCAGCCAAGATCCTTTTCGGGGTGAGCAGTTCTTC | CASSQDPFRGEQFF
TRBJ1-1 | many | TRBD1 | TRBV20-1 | TGCAGTGCTAGGGTTGAAGAACTCTCAGGGGGGTGGACTGAAGCTTTCTTT | CSARVEELSGGWTEAFF
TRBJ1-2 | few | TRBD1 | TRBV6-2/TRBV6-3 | TGTGCCAGCCAGACAGGGGGCTCCCATGGCTACACCTTC | CASQTGGSHGYTF
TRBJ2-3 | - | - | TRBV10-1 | TGCGCCACGGGGCCACAAGTTAGCACAGATACGCAGTATTTT | CATGPQVSTDTQYF
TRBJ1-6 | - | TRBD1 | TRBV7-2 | TGTGCCAGCAGCTTGACGGGACAGGGAAGCTCACCCCTCCACTTT | CASSLTGQGSSPLHF
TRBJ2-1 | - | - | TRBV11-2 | TGTGCCAGCAGGGGCGTACGGGGGACAAAGGATTTTAATGAGCAGTTCTTC | CASRGVRGTKDFNEQFF
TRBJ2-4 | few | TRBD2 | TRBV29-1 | TGCAGCGTTGGTATGGCAGGAGGACTAGCGGAACAGTACTTC | CSVGMAGGLAEQYF
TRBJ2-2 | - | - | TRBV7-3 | TGTGCCAGCAGCCCGGACTACGCGAACACCGGGGAGCTGTTTTTT | CASSPDYANTGELFF
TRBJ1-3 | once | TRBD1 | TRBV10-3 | TGTGCCATCAGTGAGTCCAGGGGGCATGCTGGAAACACCATATATTTT | CAISESRGHAGNTIYF
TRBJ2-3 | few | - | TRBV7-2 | TGTGCCAGCAGCTTGGCCGATACAGATACGCAGTATTTT | CASSLADTDTQYF
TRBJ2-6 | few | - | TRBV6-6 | TGTGCCAGCAGTTACTCGTACAGTCCCTCTGGGGCCAACGTCCTGACTTTC | CASSYSYSPSGANVLTF
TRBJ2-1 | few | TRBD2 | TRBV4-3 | TGCGCCAGCAGCCGCGGGGGGGGTAATGAGCAGTTCTTC | CASSRGGGNEQFF
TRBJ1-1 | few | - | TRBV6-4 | TGTGCCAGCAGTGTTTCTTTGAACACTGAAGCTTTCTTT | CASSVSLNTEAFF
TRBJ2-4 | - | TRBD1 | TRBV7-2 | TGTGCCAGCAGCACGGGCCTCCCAGGGGGCCGCATTCAGTACTTC | CASSTGLPGGRIQYF
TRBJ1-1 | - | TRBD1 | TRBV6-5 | TGTGCCAGCAGGCGGAGACAGGGGGCCTTGAACACTGAAGCTTTCTTT | CASRRRQGALNTEAFF
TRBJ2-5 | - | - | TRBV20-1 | TGCAGTTCCCCCCGGGGGCTGGAGACCCAGTACTTC | CSSPRGLETQYF
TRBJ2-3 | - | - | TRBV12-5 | TGTGCTAGTGGTTTGCCGAGGGACAGCACAGATACGCAGTATTTT | CASGLPRDSTDTQYF
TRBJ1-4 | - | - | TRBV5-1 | TGCGCCAGCAGCTTGGGGAGGGTCGGTGAAAAACTGTTTTTT | CASSLGRVGEKLFF
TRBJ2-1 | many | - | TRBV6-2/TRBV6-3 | TGTGCCAGCAGTTGGCGCTACAATGAGCAGTTCTTC | CASSWRYNEQFF
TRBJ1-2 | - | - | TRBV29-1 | TGCAGCGTTGTCGACGGACACTATGGCTACACCTTC | CSVVDGHYGYTF
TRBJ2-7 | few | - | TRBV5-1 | TGCGCCAGCAGCTTGACCCAGGGTGTGAACGAGCAGTACTTC | CASSLTQGVNEQYF
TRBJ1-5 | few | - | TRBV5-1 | TGCGCCAGCAGGTATTCGGGGGATCAGCCCCAGCATTTT | CASRYSGDQPQHF
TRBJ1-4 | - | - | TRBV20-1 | TGCAGTGCTAGAGCACAAACAACTAATGAAAAACTGTTTTTT | CSARAQTTNEKLFF
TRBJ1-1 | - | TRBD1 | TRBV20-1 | TGCAGTGCTCTATTTGGACAGGGCCCTGAAGCTTTCTTT | CSALFGQGPEAFF
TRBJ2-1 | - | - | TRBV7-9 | TGTGCCAGCAGCACCAGACAGTACAATGAGCAGTTCTTC | CASSTRQYNEQFF
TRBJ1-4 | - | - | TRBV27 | TGTGCCAGCGGGACAATTGGAACAGCAACTAATGAAAAACTGTTTTTT | CASGTIGTATNEKLFF
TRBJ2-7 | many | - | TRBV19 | TGTGCCAGTAGTCCCGGGACTGCGAGGGGCGAGCAGTACTTC | CASSPGTARGEQYF
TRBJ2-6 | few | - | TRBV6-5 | TGTGCCAGCATGTGGAACTCTGGGGCCAACGTCCTGACTTTC | CASMWNSGANVLTF